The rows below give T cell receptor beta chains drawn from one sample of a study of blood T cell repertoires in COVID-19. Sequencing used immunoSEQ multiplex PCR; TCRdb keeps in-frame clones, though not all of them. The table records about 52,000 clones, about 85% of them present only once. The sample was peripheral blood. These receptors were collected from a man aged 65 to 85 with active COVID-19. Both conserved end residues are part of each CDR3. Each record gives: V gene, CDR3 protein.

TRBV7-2	CASSLQGAWGNTIYF
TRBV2	CASSVRGGSTDTQYF
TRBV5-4	CASSPGLAGGGETQYF
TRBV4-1	CASSQGPPGSVRSGNTIYF
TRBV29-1	CSVATGGAHGELFF
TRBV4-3	CASSQGVAGRDNEQFF
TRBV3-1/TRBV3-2	CASSPDGRHEQFF
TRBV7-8	CASSLARGTVGYTF
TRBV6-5	CASSRGREQPQHF
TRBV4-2	CASSQGGQQNTEAFF
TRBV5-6	CASSLGQINIQYF
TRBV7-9	CASSLAGKDQPQHF
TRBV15	CATSRDTPNYGYTF
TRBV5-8	CASSLGWRRSYGYTF
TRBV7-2	CASSSGGMDEQFF
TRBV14	CASSQDRFPLGELFF
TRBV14	CASSRQDRGNTEAFF
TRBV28	CASTFGTGASYEQYF
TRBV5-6	CASSYTGQGTGELFF
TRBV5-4	CASRSGQGVSYEQYF
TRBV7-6	CASSLGGGGRSYEQYF
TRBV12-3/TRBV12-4	CASQEVGPKFF
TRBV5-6	CASSVARDRINYGYTF
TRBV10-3	CAITPELRVNTGELFF
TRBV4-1	CASIWGDSNQPQHF
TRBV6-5	CASSYLQGAGAFF
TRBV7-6	CASSGGAGGSYEQYF
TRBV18	CASQPKPRGTEAFF
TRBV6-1	CASSEGWAGTGF
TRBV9	CASSVASGGFFTGELFF
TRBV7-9	CASNSGGQPQHF
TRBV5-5	CASSLDRPGYGYTF
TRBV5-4	CASSLEGRGETQYF
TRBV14	CASSQMGGTEAFF
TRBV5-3	CARSPRRTGVNTEAFF
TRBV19	CASSITSWTANTEAFF
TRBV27	CASSLFGQTEAFF
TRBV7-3	CASSKQGAGTEAFF
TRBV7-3	CASSLFPGSTDTQYF
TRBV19	CASSMQYLGGGDTQYF
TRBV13	CASSLRGLADTQYF
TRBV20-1	CSASSLLEGNQPQHF
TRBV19	CASIGWDRMNTEAFF
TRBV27	CASSLAGGYNEQFF
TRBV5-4	CASSPPGLAAGELFF
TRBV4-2	CASSQSRDSYYGYTF
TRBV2	CASRTGVGNEKLFF
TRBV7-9	CASSSPPSGGASGELFF
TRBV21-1	CASSLTRGKNIQYF
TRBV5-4	CASSFRREDTQYF
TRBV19	CASSILQRPGNTIYF
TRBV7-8	CASSSAVSEAFF
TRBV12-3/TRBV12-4	CASGGQGQETQYF
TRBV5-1	CASSLALQGYNEQFF
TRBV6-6	CASSSNRGPFF
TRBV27	CASSLQGSNQPQHF
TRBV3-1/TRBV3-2	CASSHNQRGGGYTF
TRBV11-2	CASSSLGTSYRREQYF
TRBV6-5	CASSRSVLNTEAFF
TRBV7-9	CASSKISGPSRDEQFF